This TCR beta chain was recovered during a study of tumor-infiltrating lymphocytes in primary liver carcinoma. Study-level background: Tumor staging was T1-T3 N0M0; sizes spanned roughly 4.2 to 10 cm across. Per sample, productive TCRbeta reads numbered roughly 3.5 to 7.13 million, similar across tissue types. Study-level points and caveats: Tumor samples exhibited a significantly greater top-250-clone fraction than blood samples (p = 0.039).

Germline trimming cut 4 bases from V and 11 bases from J; bases unmatched to any gene: 6. The CDR3 is 12 residues long. Germline V gives CDR1 SGHAT, CDR2 FQNNGV. Researchers drew blood RNA from unsorted whole blood and extracted germline DNA as well. From roughly 0.55 ug of total RNA, TCR beta-specific cDNA was reverse-transcribed using a constant-region primer. Each TCR beta library was derived from three nested multiplex PCR rounds that employed slightly modified ARM-PCR. Use of TRBV1-TRBV30 forward primers with a C-beta reverse primer characterized the first two PCR rounds, which lasted around 11 cycles each. Each CDR3 protein is one row after TCRdb ran MiXCR on the multiplex PCR reads. The sample consists of approximately 330,000 distinct CDR3 sequences, around three fifths of them appearing once. Concerning this clonotype: Its antigen is as yet unknown. In this CDR3 the conserved last residue, phenylalanine or tryptophan, is missing, so a read error is likely.

The sequenced sample was peripheral blood. This clonotype was obtained from a man aged 40-50 years with primary liver carcinoma and hepatitis B virus infection. The rearrangement links TRBV11-2 to TRBJ2-3; 7 nucleotides line up with TRBD1. CDR3 bases: TGTGCCAGCAGCTCCGAACAGGGGAGGCAGTATTTG. Translated, it gives CASSSEQGRQYL.